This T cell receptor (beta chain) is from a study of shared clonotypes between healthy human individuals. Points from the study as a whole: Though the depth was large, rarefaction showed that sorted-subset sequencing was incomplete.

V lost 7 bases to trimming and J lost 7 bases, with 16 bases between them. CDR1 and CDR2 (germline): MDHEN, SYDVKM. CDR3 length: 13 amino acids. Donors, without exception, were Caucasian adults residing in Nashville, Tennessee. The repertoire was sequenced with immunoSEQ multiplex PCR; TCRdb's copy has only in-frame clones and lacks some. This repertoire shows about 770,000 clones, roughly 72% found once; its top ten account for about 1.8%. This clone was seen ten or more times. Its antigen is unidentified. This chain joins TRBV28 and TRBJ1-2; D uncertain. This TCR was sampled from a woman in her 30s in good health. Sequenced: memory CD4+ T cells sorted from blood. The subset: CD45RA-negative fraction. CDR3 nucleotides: TGTGCCAGCACGATTAGTCGGACGAGTGGCTACACCTTC. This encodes CASTISRTSGYTF.